The present entry profiles one TCR beta chain with its context. Trimming took 4 bases from V and 8 from J; bases not matched to a gene: 11. Germline CDR1 SGHKS, CDR2 YYEKEE (reference sequence). The CDR3 consists of 15 residues. These data originate in a study of cytomegalovirus exposure and HLA in healthy donors. It was with 60 Vbeta and 13 Jbeta primers that the PCR ran. Libraries were prepared by immunoSEQ multiplex PCR; TCRdb keeps only in-frame clonotypes and omits some of them. The table lists about 140,000 clones, 73% of them singletons. Sample: PBMCs. The rearrangement joins TRBV5-5 to TRBJ1-4, with 7 bases identical to TRBD1. The receptor's source is a woman aged 40 to 50 in good health and CMV-seronegative. The CDR3 here is CASSPYGTESEKLFF. The CDR3 nucleotides read TGTGCCAGCAGCCCCTATGGGACAGAGTCAGAAAAACTGTTTTTT.